This T cell receptor beta chain is from a study of blood T cell repertoires in COVID-19. Study summary: Donors in the United States, Italy and Spain gave samples during acute or convalescent COVID-19. T cells, B-cell-depleted T cells, or PBMCs supplied cDNA or gDNA.

Original processing methods: Amplified reference gene primers provided the basis for estimating nucleated cell counts. TCRdb's table, derived via immunoSEQ multiplex PCR, lists solely in-frame clones and lacks some. The V and J calls and clone size are taken from that table; D and trimming were inferred from the DNA. The sample lists some 55,000 clones; 90% were seen once. With V trimmed by 7 bases and J by 6 bases, 8 bases remained unmatched. This CDR3 contains 13 residues. The source of this sequence is a woman in her 40s with active COVID-19. The sequenced sample was peripheral blood. The J gene is TRBJ1-1, the V gene TRBV12-3 or TRBV12-4; 7 bases map to TRBD1. In DNA form, the CDR3 reads TGTGCCAGCATCTCCTACCAGGGGGCTGAAGCTTTCTTT. Translated: CASISYQGAEAFF.